This T cell receptor (beta chain) was obtained from a study of blood T cells in healthy people across ages. The authors ran a second PCR of roughly 6 to 12 cycles using a sample-barcoded 5' primer and a J-beta primer mix. TCRdb passed the 5' RACE reads through MiXCR, listing each CDR3 protein once. The sample contains approximately 800,000 distinct CDR3 sequences, roughly 46% of which appear only once. The CDR3 runs to 14 residues. Trimming shortened V by 5 bases and J by 4 bases, and 14 bases separated the two germline ends. The receptor was derived from an elderly man in good health. Sequenced sample: blood. The rearrangement joins TRBV12-3 or TRBV12-4 to TRBJ1-2; no clear D gene. The CDR3 protein is CASSQTTGGYGYTF. The DNA for the CDR3 is TGTGCCAGCAGTCAAACCACGGGTGGCTATGGCTACACCTTC.